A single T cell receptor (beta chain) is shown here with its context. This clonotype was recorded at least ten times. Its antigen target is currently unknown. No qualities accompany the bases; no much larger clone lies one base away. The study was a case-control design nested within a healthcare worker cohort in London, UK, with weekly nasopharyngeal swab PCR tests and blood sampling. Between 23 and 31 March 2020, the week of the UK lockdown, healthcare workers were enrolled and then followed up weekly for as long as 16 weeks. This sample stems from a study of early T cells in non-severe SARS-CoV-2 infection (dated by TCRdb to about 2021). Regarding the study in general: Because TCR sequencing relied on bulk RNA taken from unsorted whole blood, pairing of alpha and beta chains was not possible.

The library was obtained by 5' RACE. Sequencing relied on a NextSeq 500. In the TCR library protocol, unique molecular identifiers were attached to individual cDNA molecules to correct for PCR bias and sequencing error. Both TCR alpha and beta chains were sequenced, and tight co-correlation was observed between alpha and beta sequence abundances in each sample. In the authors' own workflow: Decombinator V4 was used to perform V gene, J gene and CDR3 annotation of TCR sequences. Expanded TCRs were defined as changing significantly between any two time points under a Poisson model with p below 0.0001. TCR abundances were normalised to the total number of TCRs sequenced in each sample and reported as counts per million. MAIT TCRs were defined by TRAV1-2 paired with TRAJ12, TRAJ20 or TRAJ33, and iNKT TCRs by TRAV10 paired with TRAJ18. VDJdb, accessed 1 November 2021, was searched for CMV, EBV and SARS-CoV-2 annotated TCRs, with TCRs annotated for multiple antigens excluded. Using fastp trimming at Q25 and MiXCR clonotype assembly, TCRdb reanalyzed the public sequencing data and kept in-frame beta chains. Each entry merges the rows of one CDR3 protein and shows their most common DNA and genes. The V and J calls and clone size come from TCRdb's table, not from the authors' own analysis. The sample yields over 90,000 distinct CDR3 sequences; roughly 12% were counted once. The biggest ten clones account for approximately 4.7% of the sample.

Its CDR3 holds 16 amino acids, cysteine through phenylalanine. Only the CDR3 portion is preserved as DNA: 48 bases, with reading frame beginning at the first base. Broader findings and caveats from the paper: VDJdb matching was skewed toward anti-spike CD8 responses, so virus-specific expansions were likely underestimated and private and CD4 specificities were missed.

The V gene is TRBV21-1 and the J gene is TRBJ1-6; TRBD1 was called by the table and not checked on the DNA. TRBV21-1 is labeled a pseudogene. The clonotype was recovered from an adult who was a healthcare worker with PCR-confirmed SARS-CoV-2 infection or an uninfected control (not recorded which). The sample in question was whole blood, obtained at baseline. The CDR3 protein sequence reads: CASSKVLPDRNSPLHF. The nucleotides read TGTGCCAGCAGCAAAGTTTTACCGGACAGAAATTCACCCCTCCACTTT.